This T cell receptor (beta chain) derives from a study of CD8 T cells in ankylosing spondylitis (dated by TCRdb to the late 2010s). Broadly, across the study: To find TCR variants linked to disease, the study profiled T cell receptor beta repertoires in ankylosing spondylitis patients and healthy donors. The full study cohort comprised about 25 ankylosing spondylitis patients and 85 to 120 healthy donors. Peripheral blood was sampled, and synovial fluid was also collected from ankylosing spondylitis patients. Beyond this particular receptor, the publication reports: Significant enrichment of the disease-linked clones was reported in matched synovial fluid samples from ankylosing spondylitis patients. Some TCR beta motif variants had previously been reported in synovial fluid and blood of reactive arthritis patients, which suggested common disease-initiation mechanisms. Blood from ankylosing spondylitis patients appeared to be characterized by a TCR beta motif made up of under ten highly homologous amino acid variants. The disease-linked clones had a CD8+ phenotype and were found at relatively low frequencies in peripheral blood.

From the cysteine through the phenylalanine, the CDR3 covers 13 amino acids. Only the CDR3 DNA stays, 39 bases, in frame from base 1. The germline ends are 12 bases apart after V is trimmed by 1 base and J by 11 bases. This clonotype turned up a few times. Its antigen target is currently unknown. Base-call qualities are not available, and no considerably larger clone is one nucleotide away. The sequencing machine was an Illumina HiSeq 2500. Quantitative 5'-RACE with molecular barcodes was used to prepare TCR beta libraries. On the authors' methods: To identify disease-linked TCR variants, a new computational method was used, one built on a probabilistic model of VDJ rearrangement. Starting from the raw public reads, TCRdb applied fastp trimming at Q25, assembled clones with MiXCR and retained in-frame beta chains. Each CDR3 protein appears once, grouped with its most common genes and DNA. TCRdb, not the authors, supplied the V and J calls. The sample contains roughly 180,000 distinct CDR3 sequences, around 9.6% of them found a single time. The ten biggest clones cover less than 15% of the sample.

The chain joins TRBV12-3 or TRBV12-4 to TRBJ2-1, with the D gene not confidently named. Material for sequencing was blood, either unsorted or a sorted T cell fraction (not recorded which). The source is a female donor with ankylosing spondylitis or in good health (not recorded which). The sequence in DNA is TGTGCCAGCAGTTTAGGATTTAGAGATAAGCAGTTCTTC. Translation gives CASSLGFRDKQFF.